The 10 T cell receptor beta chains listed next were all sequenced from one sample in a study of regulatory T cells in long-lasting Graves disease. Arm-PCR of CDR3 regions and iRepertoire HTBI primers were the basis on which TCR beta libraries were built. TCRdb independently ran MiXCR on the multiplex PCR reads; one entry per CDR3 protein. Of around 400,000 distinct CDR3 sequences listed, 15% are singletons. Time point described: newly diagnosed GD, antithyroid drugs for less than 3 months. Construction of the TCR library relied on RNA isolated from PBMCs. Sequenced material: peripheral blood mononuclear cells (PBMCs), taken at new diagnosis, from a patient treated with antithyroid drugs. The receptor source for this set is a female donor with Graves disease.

The CDR3 here is CASNEGQGNTGELFF. CDR3 nucleotides: TGTGCCAGCAACGAGGGACAGGGCAACACCGGGGAGCTGTTTTTT. The chain combines TRBV6-2 or TRBV6-3 with TRBJ2-2; 9 nucleotides align to TRBD1. CDR3 length equals 15 residues. Germline values: CDR1 MNHEY, CDR2 SVGEGT. V lost 7 bases and J lost 2; bases outside the gene matches: 5.

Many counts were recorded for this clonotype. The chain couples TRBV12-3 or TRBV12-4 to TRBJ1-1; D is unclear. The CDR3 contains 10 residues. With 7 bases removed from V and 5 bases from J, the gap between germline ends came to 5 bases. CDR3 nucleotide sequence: TGTGCCAGCAAAGGGACTGAAGCTTTCTTT. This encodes CASKGTEAFF.

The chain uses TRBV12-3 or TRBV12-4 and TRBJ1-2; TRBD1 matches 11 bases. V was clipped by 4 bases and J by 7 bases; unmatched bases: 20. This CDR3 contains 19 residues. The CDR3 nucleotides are TGTGCCAGCAGTTCTCCCCGCGCCACCCGACCAGGGACAGGGGGTGGCTACACCTTC. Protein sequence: CASSSPRATRPGTGGGYTF.

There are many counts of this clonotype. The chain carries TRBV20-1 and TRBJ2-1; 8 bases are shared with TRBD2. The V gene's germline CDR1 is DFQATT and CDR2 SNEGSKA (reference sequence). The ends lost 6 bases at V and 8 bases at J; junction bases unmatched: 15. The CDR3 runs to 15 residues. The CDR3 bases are TGCAGTGCCACAGAACGCGGGAGGTCCCTGGATGAGCAGTTCTTC. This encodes CSATERGRSLDEQFF.

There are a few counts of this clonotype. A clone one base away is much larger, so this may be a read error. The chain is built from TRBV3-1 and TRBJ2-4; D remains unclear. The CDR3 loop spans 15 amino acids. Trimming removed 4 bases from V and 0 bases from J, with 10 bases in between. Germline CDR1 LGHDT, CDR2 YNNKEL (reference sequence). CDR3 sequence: CASSRDLVAKNIQYF. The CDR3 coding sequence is TGTGCCAGCAGCCGAGATTTGGTAGCCAAAAACATTCAGTACTTC.

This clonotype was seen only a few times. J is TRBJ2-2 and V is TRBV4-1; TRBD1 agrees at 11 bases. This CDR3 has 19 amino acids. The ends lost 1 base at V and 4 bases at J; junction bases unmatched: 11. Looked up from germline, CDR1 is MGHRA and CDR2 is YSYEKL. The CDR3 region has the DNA TGCGCCAGCAGCCAAGGACTGAAACGGGACAGGGGGATCACCGGGGAGCTGTTTTTT. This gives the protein CASSQGLKRDRGITGELFF.

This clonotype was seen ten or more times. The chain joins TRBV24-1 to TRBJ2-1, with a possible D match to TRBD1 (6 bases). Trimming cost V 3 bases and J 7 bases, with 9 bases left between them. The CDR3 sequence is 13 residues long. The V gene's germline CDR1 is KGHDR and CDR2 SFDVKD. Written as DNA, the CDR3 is TGTGCCACCAGTGATCCTACAGGGAATGAGCAGTTCTTC. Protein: CATSDPTGNEQFF.

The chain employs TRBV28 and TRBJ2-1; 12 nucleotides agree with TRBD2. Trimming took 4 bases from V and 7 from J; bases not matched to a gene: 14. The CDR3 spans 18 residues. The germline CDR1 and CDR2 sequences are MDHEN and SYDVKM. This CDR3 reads CASSSTAQTSGRSNEQFF. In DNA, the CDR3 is TGTGCCAGCAGTTCCACTGCCCAGACTAGCGGGAGAAGTAATGAGCAGTTCTTC. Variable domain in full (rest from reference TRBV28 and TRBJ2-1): DVKVTQSSRYLVKRTGEKVFLECVQDMDHENMFWYRQDPGLGLRLIYFSYDVKMKEKGDIPEGYSVSREKKERFSLILESASTNQTSMYLCASSSTAQTSGRSNEQFFGPGTRLTVL.

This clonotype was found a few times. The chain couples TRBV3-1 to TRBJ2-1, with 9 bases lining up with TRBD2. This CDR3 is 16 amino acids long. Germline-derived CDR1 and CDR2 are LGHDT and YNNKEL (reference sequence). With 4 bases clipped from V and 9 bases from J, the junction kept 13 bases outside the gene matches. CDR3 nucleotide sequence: TGTGCCAGCAGCCCGACGTTGGCGGGAGGGCGTGGTGAGCAGTTCTTC. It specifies CASSPTLAGGRGEQFF.

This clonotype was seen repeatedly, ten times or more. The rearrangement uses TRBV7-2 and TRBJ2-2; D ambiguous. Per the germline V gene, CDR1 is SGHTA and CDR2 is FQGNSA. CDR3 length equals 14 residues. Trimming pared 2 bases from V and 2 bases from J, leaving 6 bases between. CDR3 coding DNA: TGTGCCAGCAGCTTAATCAGCAACACCGGGGAGCTGTTTTTT. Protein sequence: CASSLISNTGELFF.